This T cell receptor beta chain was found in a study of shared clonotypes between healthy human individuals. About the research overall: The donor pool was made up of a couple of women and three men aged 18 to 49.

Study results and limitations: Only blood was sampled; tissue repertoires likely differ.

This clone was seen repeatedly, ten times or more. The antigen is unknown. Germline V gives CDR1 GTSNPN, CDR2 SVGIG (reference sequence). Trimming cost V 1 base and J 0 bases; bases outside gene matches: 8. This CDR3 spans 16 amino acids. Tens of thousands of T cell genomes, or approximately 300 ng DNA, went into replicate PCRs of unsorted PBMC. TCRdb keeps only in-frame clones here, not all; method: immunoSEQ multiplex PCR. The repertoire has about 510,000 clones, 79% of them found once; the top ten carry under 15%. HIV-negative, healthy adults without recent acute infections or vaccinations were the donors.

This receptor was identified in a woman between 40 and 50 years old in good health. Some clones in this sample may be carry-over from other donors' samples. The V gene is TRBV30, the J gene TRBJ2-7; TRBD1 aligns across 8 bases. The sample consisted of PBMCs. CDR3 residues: CAWSALTGVYSYEQYF. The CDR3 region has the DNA TGTGCCTGGAGTGCCTTGACAGGGGTCTACTCCTACGAGCAGTACTTC.